A single sample is the source of the 24 T cell receptor beta chains below, sequenced in a study of neoadjuvant anti-PD-1 for oral cavity cancer. The time point denotes: after neoadjuvant nivolumab, at surgical resection. Only in-frame clones appear in the TCRdb table, and some are missing; sequencing was by immunoSEQ multiplex PCR. Of about 72,000 clones listed, 70% to 90% are singletons. The material sequenced was PBMCs, taken after nivolumab (anti-PD-1) treatment. The receptors derive from a person aged 35-79 years with oral cavity squamous cell carcinoma.

The chain couples TRBV20-1 to TRBJ1-2; the D is unclear. V gave up 3 bases and J gave up 8 bases, with 10 bases separating them. There are 11 residues in the CDR3. CDR1 and CDR2 (germline): DFQATT, SNEGSKA (reference sequence). The CDR3 sequence is CSARKSGGYTF. CDR3 bases: TGCAGTGCTAGGAAGAGTGGCGGCTACACCTTC.

The chain has TRBV30 and TRBJ1-2; no definite D call. This CDR3 spans 13 amino acids. Between the trimmed V and J ends, which lost 2 bases and 8 bases, there was a span of 15 bases. Germline CDR1 is GTSNPN and CDR2 is SVGIG (reference sequence). In nucleotides, the CDR3 is TGTGCCTGGAGTTTCGGACCCCTGGGAGGCTACACCTTC. This sequence encodes CAWSFGPLGGYTF.

In DNA form, the CDR3 reads TGTGCCAGCAGATCCGCGGGGGTTTATGGCTACACCTTC. It specifies CASRSAGVYGYTF. The chain employs TRBV5-6 and TRBJ1-2, with a possible D match to TRBD1 (5 bases). The V end lost 5 bases, the J end lost 5 bases, and 13 bases lay between the germline ends. CDR1 and CDR2 (germline): SGHDT, YYEEEE. This CDR3 is 13 amino acids long.

The V gene is TRBV5-1, the J gene TRBJ1-5; the D is unclear. The V gene's germline CDR1 is SGHRS and CDR2 YFSETQ. The CDR3 totals 14 residues. V dropped 4 bases and J dropped 0 bases, with 8 bases sitting between them. The CDR3, as DNA: TGCGCCAGCAGCAAAGGAGATAGCAATCAGCCCCAGCATTTT. It is translated as CASSKGDSNQPQHF.

V and J are TRBV10-3 and TRBJ2-2, with D perhaps TRBD2 (6 bases). V gave up 3 bases and J gave up 4 bases, with 12 bases separating them. Germline CDR1 ENHRY, CDR2 SYGVKD. The CDR3 has 15 amino acids. Written as DNA, the CDR3 is TGTGCCATCAGTGAAGGTAGCGGCGGCACCGGGGAGCTGTTTTTT. It specifies CAISEGSGGTGELFF.

The chain carries TRBV7-9 and TRBJ1-4; no clear D gene. Germline loops: CDR1 SEHNR, CDR2 FQNEAQ (reference sequence). The V end was cut by 1 base, the J end by 7 bases, with 4 bases between. This CDR3 region has 12 residues. The CDR3 reads CASSLESEKLFF. CDR3 sequence (DNA): TGTGCCAGCAGCTTAGAAAGTGAAAAACTGTTTTTT.

This clone showed up just once. The chain links TRBV11-2 to TRBJ1-5, with D hard to call. V lost 5 bases and J 5 bases, leaving 16 bases between the germline ends. The CDR3 has 15 residues. The V gene's germline CDR1 is SGHAT and CDR2 FQNNGV. The CDR3 reads CASSVTSAGHQPQHF. CDR3 DNA: TGTGCCAGCAGCGTGACCTCCGCGGGTCATCAGCCCCAGCATTTT.

The chain has TRBV4-2 and TRBJ1-3, with D perhaps matching TRBD1 (6 bases). The CDR3 totals 16 residues. Looked up from germline, CDR1 is LGHNA and CDR2 is YNFKEQ. Trimming pared 3 bases from V and 0 bases from J, leaving 12 bases between. The CDR3 sequence is CASSHPGVGSGNTIYF. The CDR3 DNA reads TGTGCCAGCAGCCATCCAGGGGTCGGCTCTGGAAACACCATATATTTT.

The chain employs TRBV9 and TRBJ2-3; tentative D call: TRBD2 (6 bases). V gave up 0 bases and J gave up 4 bases, with 12 bases separating them. The CDR3 runs 15 residues. Germline V gene sequence: CDR1 SGDLS, CDR2 YYNGEE. The CDR3 loop is CASSVDPGVADTQYF. The CDR3 bases are TGTGCCAGCAGCGTAGATCCGGGAGTAGCAGATACGCAGTATTTT.

V is TRBV2 and J is TRBJ2-7; a weak D match, TRBD1 (7 bases). Between the trimmed V and J ends, which lost 8 bases and 0 bases, there was a span of 14 bases. The CDR3 loop spans 14 amino acids. Germline CDR1 is SNHLY and CDR2 is FYNNEI. The DNA of the CDR3 is TGTGCCAGCTGGAGGGACAGAAGCTCCTACGAGCAGTACTTC. Its protein is CASWRDRSSYEQYF. The whole variable domain, remainder taken from reference TRBV2 and TRBJ2-7, is EPEVTQTPSHQVTQMGQEVILRCVPISNHLYFYWYRQILGQKVEFLVSFYNNEISEKSEIFDDQFSVERPDGSNFTLKIRSTKLEDSAMYFCASWRDRSSYEQYFGPGTRLTVT.

The J gene is TRBJ2-7, the V gene TRBV19; 10 nucleotides agree with TRBD1. This CDR3 region has 13 residues. The germline V gene encodes CDR1 LNHDA and CDR2 SQIVND (reference sequence). Unmatched junction bases numbered 6, after V lost 6 bases and J lost 7 bases. For the CDR3, the DNA is TGTGCCAGTAGCTCGACAGGGGGCGGAGAGCAGTACTTC. As protein: CASSSTGGGEQYF.

The CDR3 reads CATSKGLAGGYEQYF. DNA for the CDR3: TGTGCCACCAGCAAGGGACTAGCGGGAGGCTACGAGCAGTACTTC. V and J are TRBV15 and TRBJ2-7, with TRBD2 matching over 15 bases. CDR1 and CDR2 from the germline V gene are LNHNV and YYDKDF (reference sequence). The V and J ends lost 4 bases and 3 bases, in that order; junction bases with no gene match: 1. The CDR3 runs 15 residues.

CDR3 nucleotides: TGTGCCAGCAGTTTATCGGGCAGTAGCGGGAGCCTAAGCACAGATACGCAGTATTTT. It yields the protein CASSLSGSSGSLSTDTQYF. V usage is TRBV28 and J usage is TRBJ2-3; 9 nucleotides agree with TRBD2. From germline, CDR1 is MDHEN and CDR2 SYDVKM. The CDR3 is 19 residues long. After removal of 1 base from V and 0 bases from J, the junction contained 11 bases not matched to a gene.

The rearrangement joins TRBV11-3 to TRBJ1-1; D might be TRBD1 (6 bases). The ends were cut back, 5 bases at V and 7 bases at J, with 14 bases in the middle. Germline loops: CDR1 SGHNT, CDR2 YENEEA. The CDR3 spans 13 residues. CDR3: CASSPRPTGEAFF. The CDR3 DNA reads TGTGCCAGCAGCCCACGTCCGACAGGTGAAGCTTTCTTT.

This chain uses TRBV5-6 with TRBJ1-5; possible D gene TRBD1, 6 bases. The V end lost 0 bases, the J end lost 6 bases, and 10 bases lay between the germline ends. The CDR3 totals 14 residues. CDR1 and CDR2 (germline): SGHDT, YYEEEE. CDR3 residues: CASSLEGVGQPQHF. CDR3 DNA sequence: TGTGCCAGCAGCTTGGAGGGGGTCGGTCAGCCCCAGCATTTT.

J is TRBJ2-5 and V is TRBV18; 8 bases agree with TRBD1. With V trimmed by 0 bases and J by 5 bases, 8 bases remained unmatched. The CDR3 has 16 amino acids. Germline V lookup: CDR1 KGHSH, CDR2 LQKENI. CDR3 DNA: TGTGCCAGCTCACCACCGCAGGGTCGGACAGGGGAGACCCAGTACTTC. This sequence encodes CASSPPQGRTGETQYF.

The rearrangement uses TRBV6-1 and TRBJ2-1; D perhaps matches TRBD1 (5 bases). V was cut by 6 bases and J by 9 bases, with 18 bases left in between. Per the germline V gene, CDR1 is MNHNS and CDR2 is SASEGT. This CDR3 is built from 14 residues. CDR3: CASRATVEIGEQFF. The CDR3 DNA is TGTGCCAGCAGGGCGACAGTGGAAATCGGTGAGCAGTTCTTC.

The V gene is TRBV7-8, the J gene TRBJ2-5; 7 bases map to TRBD1. Germline assignment: CDR1 SGHVS and CDR2 FQNEAQ. The V segment lost 7 bases and the J segment 0 bases; nucleotides outside the gene matches: 5. The CDR3 runs 14 residues. Here the CDR3 reads CASKQGQYQETQYF. The CDR3 nucleotides are TGTGCCAGCAAACAGGGGCAGTACCAAGAGACCCAGTACTTC.

V is TRBV19 and J is TRBJ1-5; the D gene is possibly TRBD1 (5 bases). Trimming shortened V by 6 bases and J by 7 bases, and 13 bases separated the two germline ends. The CDR3 extends over 13 amino acids. In germline, CDR1 is LNHDA, CDR2 SQIVND (reference sequence). CDR3 amino acids: CASSQGEGQPQHF. The CDR3 coding sequence is TGTGCCAGTAGCCAGGGAGAGGGCCAGCCCCAGCATTTT.

The V gene is TRBV7-2, the J gene TRBJ2-2; the D call may be TRBD1 or TRBD2 (5 bases each). V lost 1 base and J lost 5, with 8 bases in between. Germline values: CDR1 SGHTA, CDR2 FQGNSA. This CDR3 comprises 14 residues. The CDR3 loop reads CASSLVWGTGELFF. CDR3 nucleotides: TGTGCCAGCAGCTTAGTATGGGGGACCGGGGAGCTGTTTTTT. The full variable domain, rest sourced from reference TRBV7-2 and TRBJ2-2, is GAGVSQSPSNKVTEKGKDVELRCDPISGHTALYWYRQSLGQGLEFLIYFQGNSAPDKSGLPSDRFSAERTGGSVSTLTIQRTQQEDSAVYLCASSLVWGTGELFFGEGSRLTVL.

The gene calls are TRBV27 and TRBJ2-2; 8 bases align to TRBD2. Trimming at V came to 7 bases and at J to 5 bases, leaving 12 bases not matched to a gene. Germline CDR1 MNHEY, CDR2 SMNVEV (reference sequence). The CDR3 runs 16 residues. CDR3 sequence: CASTKITGGRTGELFF. The CDR3 DNA reads as TGTGCCAGCACCAAAATAACGGGCGGGAGGACCGGGGAGCTGTTTTTT.

This clone was recorded once. This sequence joins TRBV4-2 and TRBJ2-7; no clear D gene. V shed 0 bases and J shed 2 bases, with 5 bases lying between them. The germline V gene encodes CDR1 LGHNA and CDR2 YNFKEQ. The CDR3 has 13 amino acids. Here the CDR3 reads CASSQDLAYEQYF. The CDR3 nucleotides read TGTGCCAGCAGCCAAGATCTGGCCTACGAGCAGTACTTC.

The chain combines TRBV2 with TRBJ2-3; tentative D call: TRBD2 (7 bases). V was shortened by 6 bases and J by 3 bases, with 19 bases between the two germline ends. Germline values: CDR1 SNHLY, CDR2 FYNNEI. This CDR3 spans 16 amino acids. CDR3 bases: TGTGCCAGCAGATTGGGGGCTGGCGGGAGAACAGATACGCAGTATTTT. Translated: CASRLGAGGRTDTQYF. The whole variable domain, filled in from reference TRBV2 and TRBJ2-3, reads EPEVTQTPSHQVTQMGQEVILRCVPISNHLYFYWYRQILGQKVEFLVSFYNNEISEKSEIFDDQFSVERPDGSNFTLKIRSTKLEDSAMYFCASRLGAGGRTDTQYFGPGTRLTVL.

This chain joins TRBV14 and TRBJ1-1; D remains ambiguous. This CDR3 spans 12 amino acids. V lost 0 bases and J 8 bases, leaving 7 bases between the germline ends. Germline lookup yields CDR1 SGHDN and CDR2 FVKESK. The CDR3 sequence: CASSQDRIEAFF. Here the CDR3 DNA reads TGTGCCAGCAGCCAAGACAGGATCGAAGCTTTCTTT.